This T cell receptor (beta chain) was captured in a study of low-dose radiotherapy and immunotherapy resistance in tumors. As for the study in general: Doses of 0.5 Gy per fraction every 2 weeks, totaling 6.5 Gy, went to Cohort 1. On an every-two-weeks schedule, patients received intravenous nivolumab 240 mg, along with ipilimumab 1 mg/kg every six weeks.

V was pared by 3 bases and J by 0 bases, with 18 bases between. The CDR3 covers 18 residues. CDR1 is MNHEY and CDR2 is SMNVEV in the germline V gene (reference sequence). Priming of first-strand cDNA relied on TRAV- and TRBV-specific primers (covering alpha and beta chains). With a constant-region primer and a V-primer adapter, TCRs were subjected to around 18 PCR cycles of amplification. TCRdb analysed the reads with MiXCR anew, one entry per CDR3 protein. The data show approximately 100,000 distinct CDR3 sequences, with around 21% seen just once and approximately 4% held by the top ten. The time point is: after trial treatment. Sample treatment: LDRT plus nivolumab, ipilimumab, low-dose cyclophosphamide and aspirin (RACIN trial). This clonotype was found a few times.

The sequencing used PBMCs, collected after low-dose radiotherapy plus immunotherapy. The sequence came from a male donor with prostate cancer. V and J are TRBV27 and TRBJ2-1; D gene ambiguous. CDR3 nucleotide sequence: TGTGCCAGCAGTTTTGCCGGGCTCCCTGCTAGCTCCTACAATGAGCAGTTCTTC. Amino acids: CASSFAGLPASSYNEQFF.